These T cell receptor beta chains were read from a single sample in a study of T cells in Graves' hyperthyroidism and ophthalmopathy. MiXCR, run by TCRdb on the multiplex PCR reads, gives a single entry per CDR3 protein. The sample carries roughly 290,000 distinct CDR3 sequences, 13% recorded once. Sequencing used blood. These TCRs come from a woman aged 25 to 39 with Graves' hyperthyroidism that later progressed to Graves' ophthalmopathy. The CDR3 runs from the conserved cysteine through the conserved F or W. The D gene is left open where the match is weak. Clone size is stated in some rows and not others, as once, few, many or a class when expanded.

clone_size	d_call	j_call	v_call	cdr3_aa	cdr3_nt
many	.	TRBJ2-7	TRBV6-2/TRBV6-3	CASSYRKALSYEQYF	TGTGCCAGCAGTTACAGAAAGGCCCTCTCCTACGAGCAGTACTTC
many	TRBD1	TRBJ1-2	TRBV20-1	CSAQTGQGVDGYTF	TGCAGTGCTCAGACGGGACAGGGGGTTGACGGCTACACCTTC
few	TRBD2	TRBJ2-2	TRBV4-2	CASSRSAGGPTGELFF	TGTGCCAGCAGCCGGTCCGCGGGAGGACCCACCGGGGAGCTGTTTTTT
many	TRBD2	TRBJ2-1	TRBV6-1	CASSPWIAGGPTEQFF	TGTGCCAGCAGCCCCTGGATCGCGGGAGGGCCCACTGAGCAGTTCTTC
many	.	TRBJ2-1	TRBV28	CASSSFTGSSYNEQFF	TGTGCCAGCAGTTCCTTTACCGGGAGCTCCTACAATGAGCAGTTCTTC
many	.	TRBJ2-1	TRBV3-1	CASSQDLNEGEQFF	TGTGCCAGCAGCCAAGACCTAAACGAGGGCGAGCAGTTCTTC
.	.	TRBJ2-1	TRBV28	CASSLSSMPREFF	TGTGCCAGCAGTTTATCCTCTATGCCGCGGGAATTCTTC
many	.	TRBJ2-1	TRBV7-9	CASSKAQGGDMGDEQFF	TGTGCCAGCAGCAAAGCACAGGGAGGGGATATGGGTGATGAGCAGTTCTTC
.	.	TRBJ1-6	TRBV6-5	CASSYWTGDSPLHF	TGTGCCAGCAGTTACTGGACGGGAGATTCACCCCTCCACTTT
many	.	TRBJ1-2	TRBV6-1	CASTPPGSDYGYTF	TGTGCCAGCACCCCTCCAGGATCCGACTATGGCTACACCTTC
many	TRBD1	TRBJ2-7	TRBV2	CARPQGGDEQYF	TGTGCCAGGCCACAGGGGGGCGACGAGCAGTACTTC
few	.	TRBJ2-4	TRBV19	CASSSRRPPDIQYF	TGTGCCAGTAGTAGCAGACGCCCCCCCGACATTCAGTACTTC
many	.	TRBJ1-5	TRBV10-3	CAISESGVNQPQHF	TGTGCCATCAGTGAGTCAGGGGTCAATCAGCCCCAGCATTTT
.	TRBD2	TRBJ2-3	TRBV10-3	CAISSPRLADTDTQYF	TGTGCCATCAGCTCACCCCGACTAGCGGATACAGATACGCAGTATTTT
.	.	TRBJ2-7	TRBV6-2/TRBV6-3	CASRNRDRSSYEQYF	TGTGCCAGCAGAAACAGAGACAGAAGCTCCTACGAGCAGTACTTC
.	TRBD2	TRBJ2-3	TRBV5-4	CASSLDGLAGAHNTDTQYF	TGTGCCAGCAGCTTGGATGGGCTAGCGGGAGCCCACAACACAGATACGCAGTATTTT
many	.	TRBJ2-2	TRBV6-2/TRBV6-3	CASSYSGTQNTGELFF	TGTGCCAGCAGTTACTCCGGGACTCAGAACACCGGGGAGCTGTTTTTT
many	.	TRBJ2-7	TRBV20-1	CSASPGYYEQYF	TGCAGTGCTAGTCCGGGGTACTACGAGCAGTACTTC
.	TRBD2	TRBJ2-1	TRBV5-1	CASSPGLAGADNEQFF	TGCGCCAGCAGCCCTGGACTAGCGGGAGCCGACAATGAGCAGTTCTTC
many	.	TRBJ2-1	TRBV20-1	CSAFSGTLVSYNEQFF	TGCAGTGCTTTTTCCGGGACTCTAGTCTCCTACAATGAGCAGTTCTTC
many	.	TRBJ1-1	TRBV12-3/TRBV12-4	CASSLFGGVEAFF	TGTGCCAGCAGTTTATTCGGGGGAGTTGAAGCTTTCTTT
many	.	TRBJ2-3	TRBV3-1	CASKQRWDQGTQYF	TGTGCCAGCAAGCAACGGTGGGATCAAGGTACGCAGTATTTT
many	.	TRBJ2-2	TRBV5-1	CASSLALANTGELFF	TGCGCCAGCAGCTTGGCCCTAGCCAACACCGGGGAGCTGTTTTTT
.	TRBD2	TRBJ2-5	TRBV6-1	CASRETSGGRETQYF	TGTGCCAGCAGAGAGACTAGCGGGGGACGCGAGACCCAGTACTTC
.	.	TRBJ2-7	TRBV7-9	CASSSQLWTYEQYF	TGTGCCAGCAGCTCTCAATTATGGACCTACGAGCAGTACTTC
many	.	TRBJ2-2	TRBV11-2	CASSLGITRRGGELFF	TGTGCCAGCAGCTTGGGGATCACCCGTAGAGGCGGGGAGCTGTTTTTT
few	.	TRBJ1-2	TRBV29-1	CSAGQLDGYTF	TGCAGCGCCGGACAGCTTGATGGCTACACCTTC
.	.	TRBJ1-1	TRBV6-2/TRBV6-3	CASSYTGRNTEAFF	TGTGCCAGCAGTTACACGGGGAGAAACACTGAAGCTTTCTTT
many	.	TRBJ2-7	TRBV7-2	CASSPTVKSYEQYF	TGTGCCAGCAGCCCGACGGTCAAGAGCTACGAGCAGTACTTC
many	TRBD2	TRBJ2-7	TRBV6-1	CASSWGLAAYEQYF	TGTGCCAGCAGTTGGGGACTAGCAGCCTACGAGCAGTACTTC
many	TRBD1	TRBJ2-3	TRBV27	CASSLTPGTGLATDTQYF	TGTGCCAGCAGTCTCACCCCGGGGACAGGGTTAGCCACAGATACGCAGTATTTT
many	TRBD2	TRBJ2-5	TRBV28	CASSLSAAGAWETQYF	TGTGCCAGCAGTTTATCGGCAGCGGGGGCCTGGGAGACCCAGTACTTC
few	.	TRBJ2-1	TRBV15	CATSRDENSYNEQFF	TGTGCCACCAGCAGAGATGAGAACTCCTACAATGAGCAGTTCTTC
many	.	TRBJ2-3	TRBV20-1	CSAREEEVWDTQYF	TGCAGTGCTAGAGAGGAAGAGGTCTGGGATACGCAGTATTTT
few	TRBD2	TRBJ2-1	TRBV19	CASSINKYAGAYNEQFF	TGTGCCAGTAGTATTAATAAATATGCGGGAGCATACAATGAGCAGTTCTTC
many	TRBD2	TRBJ2-7	TRBV3-1	CASSQVYSGSYEQYF	TGTGCCAGCAGCCAAGTTTATAGCGGGAGCTACGAGCAGTACTTC
many	TRBD2	TRBJ2-7	TRBV6-5	CASSYSLAGEGLEQYF	TGTGCCAGCAGTTACTCCCTAGCGGGGGAGGGGCTCGAGCAGTACTTC
many	.	TRBJ2-7	TRBV20-1	CSATPGGTVAEDF	TGCAGTGCTACCCCCGGCGGAACGGTCGCTGAGGACTTC
many	TRBD1	TRBJ2-7	TRBV30	CAWTGQGLYEQYF	TGTGCCTGGACTGGACAGGGGCTCTACGAGCAGTACTTC
once	.	TRBJ2-3	TRBV2	CASRKGGPRVGTDTQYF	TGTGCCAGCAGGAAGGGGGGGCCAAGGGTGGGCACAGATACGCAGTATTTT
.	.	TRBJ1-4	TRBV4-3	CASSQDGQGQKEKLFF	TGCGCCAGCAGCCAAGATGGGCAGGGCCAAAAGGAAAAACTGTTTTTT
many	.	TRBJ2-7	TRBV6-2/TRBV6-3	CASAWGAGEQYF	TGTGCCAGCGCCTGGGGGGCAGGTGAGCAGTACTTC
.	.	TRBJ1-5	TRBV6-1	CASNRGGQPQHF	TGTGCCAGCAACCGGGGGGGTCAGCCCCAGCATTTT
many	.	TRBJ1-6	TRBV27	CASSLWPGGDNSPLHF	TGTGCCAGCAGTTTATGGCCCGGGGGTGATAATTCACCCCTCCACTTT
many	.	TRBJ1-1	TRBV2	CASSEARFTEAFF	TGTGCCAGCAGTGAAGCGCGTTTTACTGAAGCTTTCTTT
many	TRBD2	TRBJ2-6	TRBV9	CASSVGSGGRTAGANVLTF	TGTGCCAGCAGCGTGGGGTCTGGCGGGAGGACCGCTGGGGCCAACGTCCTGACTTTC
once	.	TRBJ2-3	TRBV7-2	CASSLGWGRRTDTQYF	TGTGCCAGCAGCTTAGGTTGGGGGCGCCGCACAGATACGCAGTATTTT
many	TRBD1	TRBJ1-1	TRBV18	CASSPRRDRRSPSSAEAFF	TGTGCCAGCTCACCACGGAGGGACAGGCGGTCCCCTTCTTCGGCTGAAGCTTTCTTT
many	TRBD1	TRBJ2-7	TRBV6-2/TRBV6-3	CASTRGTAYEQYF	TGTGCCAGCACCCGAGGGACAGCGTACGAGCAGTACTTC
few	.	TRBJ2-1	TRBV7-2	CASSTPSGSATYNEQFF	TGTGCCAGCAGCACTCCCTCGGGGTCCGCCACCTACAATGAGCAGTTCTTC
many	.	TRBJ2-1	TRBV6-2/TRBV6-3	CASSYGGGVLWVRSYNEQFF	TGTGCCAGCAGTTACGGAGGGGGGGTACTATGGGTTCGCTCCTACAATGAGCAGTTCTTC
few	.	TRBJ2-1	TRBV4-1	CASSQDPPQGRTYNEQFF	TGCGCCAGCAGCCAAGATCCCCCCCAGGGGAGAACCTACAATGAGCAGTTCTTC